One and the same sample provided the 25 T cell receptor beta chains below, sequenced in a study of regulatory T cells in long-lasting Graves disease. Time point defined: persistent/refractory GD, antithyroid drugs over 5 years with positive TRAb. After RNA was extracted from PBMCs, the TCR library was made from it. In building TCR beta libraries, iRepertoire HTBI primers were used together with Arm-PCR of CDR3 regions. From the multiplex PCR reads, TCRdb called clonotypes with MiXCR, one entry per CDR3 protein. The table includes about 340,000 distinct CDR3 sequences, around 20% detected once. The sequences come from peripheral blood mononuclear cells (PBMCs), collected when the disease was refractory, from a patient treated with antithyroid drugs. The receptors stem from a female donor with Graves disease.

This chain joins TRBV5-1 and TRBJ1-2; no clear D. Looked up from germline, CDR1 is SGHRS and CDR2 is YFSETQ. Trimming stripped 0 bases from V and 8 bases from J, with 8 bases between. This CDR3 region has 12 residues. The CDR3 loop reads CASSLGQTGYTF. The CDR3 DNA sequence: TGCGCCAGCAGCTTGGGCCAGACGGGCTACACCTTC.

This clonotype was counted ten times or more. The rearrangement uses TRBV6-5 and TRBJ1-2; possibly TRBD1 for D (6 bases). Germline CDR1 reads MNHEY; CDR2 reads SVGAGI. The CDR3 spans 15 residues. V was clipped by 4 bases and J by 8 bases, with 20 bases between them. CDR3 coding DNA: TGTGCCAGCAGTTCCCCCGGGACAACGAGGAGAGGCTACACCTTC. Amino acids: CASSSPGTTRRGYTF.

This clonotype was found a few times. The gene calls are TRBV5-1 and TRBJ1-4; D ambiguous. Germline V gene data show CDR1 as SGHRS and CDR2 as YFSETQ. This CDR3 spans 15 amino acids. The V gene lost 4 bases and the J gene lost 7 bases, with 17 bases spanning the gap. The CDR3 sequence: CASSRGLGPSEKLFF. The CDR3 DNA reads as TGCGCCAGCAGCCGCGGATTAGGCCCGAGTGAAAAACTGTTTTTT.

This clonotype was seen at least ten times. This sequence joins TRBV28 and TRBJ1-5, with a possible D match to TRBD1 (5 bases). V was clipped by 7 bases and J by 2 bases, with 21 bases between them. The germline gives CDR1 MDHEN, CDR2 SYDVKM. CDR3 size: 17 residues. CDR3: CASNGGWGSMGNQPQHF. In DNA, the CDR3 is TGTGCCAGCAATGGGGGATGGGGGTCAATGGGCAATCAGCCCCAGCATTTT.

This clonotype was observed many times. CDR3 residues: CASSLRQGARNSPLHF. CDR3 coding DNA: TGTGCCAGCAGCCTTCGACAGGGGGCGCGGAATTCACCCCTCCACTTT. The J gene is TRBJ1-6, the V gene TRBV7-9, with 10 bases fitting TRBD1. Looked up from germline, CDR1 is SEHNR and CDR2 is FQNEAQ (reference sequence). With 5 bases clipped from V and 7 bases from J, the junction kept 8 bases outside the gene matches. The length of the CDR3 is 16 residues.

This clonotype was observed many times. This sequence joins TRBV6-1 and TRBJ2-7; D tentatively reads TRBD1 or TRBD2 (5 bases each). Germline CDR1 and CDR2: MNHNS and SASEGT. V was trimmed by 6 bases and J by 4 bases, leaving 16 bases between them. The CDR3 has 14 residues. The CDR3 sequence is CASSPRDRIYEQYF. The CDR3 bases are TGTGCCAGCAGCCCTCGGGACCGAATTTACGAGCAGTACTTC.

V and J are TRBV11-2 and TRBJ2-1, with a tentative D call TRBD2 (5 bases). CDR3 length: 16 amino acids. Germline V gives CDR1 SGHAT, CDR2 FQNNGV. Trimming shortened V by 6 bases and J by 0 bases, and 15 bases separated the two germline ends. CDR3 DNA sequence: TGTGCCAGCAGATTGGCTTTCCGGGGCTCCTACAATGAGCAGTTCTTC. As protein: CASRLAFRGSYNEQFF. The full variable domain, completed using reference TRBV11-2 and TRBJ2-1, is EAGVAQSPRYKIIEKRQSVAFWCNPISGHATLYWYQQILGQGPKLLIQFQNNGVVDDSQLPKDRFSAERLKGVDSTLKIQPAKLEDSAVYLCASRLAFRGSYNEQFFGPGTRLTVL.

This clonotype was seen repeatedly, ten times or more. The rearrangement joins TRBV20-1 to TRBJ2-5, with TRBD2 as a possible D gene (6 bases). The ends were cut back, 0 bases at V and 3 bases at J, with 11 bases in the middle. This CDR3 is 14 amino acids long. Looked up from germline, CDR1 is DFQATT and CDR2 is SNEGSKA (reference sequence). The CDR3 coding sequence is TGCAGTGCTAGAGATACGGGCGGGAAAGAGACCCAGTACTTC. Protein sequence: CSARDTGGKETQYF.

This clonotype turned up a few times. V is TRBV29-1 and J is TRBJ1-3, with D uncertain. CDR1 and CDR2 from the germline V gene are SQVTM and ANQGSEA. The CDR3 loop spans 14 amino acids. The V end was cut by 1 base, the J end by 0 bases, with 7 bases between. The CDR3 loop reads CSVEGPFSGNTIYF. DNA of the CDR3: TGCAGCGTTGAAGGGCCGTTCTCTGGAAACACCATATATTTT.

At least ten counts were recorded for this clonotype. The chain has TRBV28 and TRBJ2-7; D tentatively reads TRBD1 or TRBD2 (6 bases each). CDR3 length equals 12 residues. Trimming stripped 7 bases from V and 4 bases from J, with 11 bases between. The V gene's germline CDR1 is MDHEN and CDR2 SYDVKM. The CDR3 DNA reads TGTGCCAGCATAGGAGGGGGGTACGAGCAGTACTTC. Its protein product is CASIGGGYEQYF.

There are a few counts of this clonotype. This sequence joins TRBV27 and TRBJ1-1; D may be TRBD1 (5 bases). The CDR3 has 16 residues. V was trimmed by 5 bases and J by 3 bases, leaving 19 bases between them. CDR1 is MNHEY, CDR2 SMNVEV, per germline (reference sequence). The CDR3 nucleotides are TGTGCCAGCAGTCCAACAGTCGGAGGGGCCTACACTGAAGCTTTCTTT. This translates into CASSPTVGGAYTEAFF.

This clonotype was recorded at least ten times. The rearrangement uses TRBV15 and TRBJ1-5; no firm D call. Trimming stripped 0 bases from V and 3 bases from J, with 12 bases between. The CDR3 is 16 amino acids. The germline V gene encodes CDR1 LNHNV and CDR2 YYDKDF (reference sequence). In DNA form, the CDR3 reads TGTGCCACCAGCAGAGATTGGGCATCTCACAATCAGCCCCAGCATTTT. This sequence encodes CATSRDWASHNQPQHF.

Many counts were recorded for this clonotype. The V and J genes are TRBV3-1 and TRBJ2-7; possible D gene TRBD2, 6 bases. Trimming removed 1 base from V and 9 bases from J, with 16 bases in between. The V gene's germline CDR1 is LGHDT and CDR2 YNNKEL (reference sequence). The CDR3 length is 14 residues. The CDR3 sequence: CASSQGDSGSRQYF. Here the CDR3 DNA reads TGTGCCAGCAGCCAAGGGGATAGCGGCAGTCGGCAGTACTTC.

This clonotype has at least ten counts. The rearrangement joins TRBV12-3 or TRBV12-4 to TRBJ1-5, with 8 bases that match TRBD1. The CDR3 length is 16 residues. Trimming at V came to 3 bases and at J to 4 bases, leaving 8 bases not matched to a gene. The CDR3 nucleotides read TGTGCCAGCAGTTTGGGGGGGACAGGACCAAATCAGCCCCAGCATTTT. It yields the protein CASSLGGTGPNQPQHF.

This clonotype was observed many times. The chain combines TRBV24-1 with TRBJ1-6; D remains ambiguous. This CDR3 comprises 15 residues. Trimming left V 3 bases short and J 7 bases short, with 12 bases between. Germline V lookup: CDR1 KGHDR, CDR2 SFDVKD. The CDR3 DNA reads as TGTGCCACCAGTGATGGACCCTTGGGAAATTCACCCCTCCACTTT. Translated: CATSDGPLGNSPLHF.

The V gene is TRBV19, the J gene TRBJ2-1; TRBD2 matches 8 bases. Germline assignment: CDR1 LNHDA and CDR2 SQIVND (reference sequence). V lost 3 bases and J lost 6; bases outside the gene matches: 7. The CDR3 is made up of 15 amino acids. Here the CDR3 reads CASSISAGGGNEQFF. Written as DNA, the CDR3 is TGTGCCAGTAGTATCAGCGCGGGAGGCGGCAATGAGCAGTTCTTC.

The chain links TRBV7-3 to TRBJ1-3, with 7 nucleotides matching TRBD1. The germline V gene has CDR1 SGHTA and CDR2 FQGTGA. V was pared by 6 bases and J by 3 bases, with 8 bases of the junction left unmatched. The CDR3 runs to 15 residues. The CDR3 DNA sequence: TGTGCCAGCAGTCCCGAGGGGACAGTTGGAAACACCATATATTTT. Translated, it gives CASSPEGTVGNTIYF.

This clonotype has more than one count but fewer than ten. J is TRBJ1-1 and V is TRBV28, with 7 bases lining up with TRBD1. Losses at the gene ends were 5 bases for V and 11 bases for J; bases not matched to a gene: 11. This CDR3 region has 13 residues. CDR1 is MDHEN, CDR2 SYDVKM, per germline. The CDR3, as DNA: TGTGCCAGCAGTCCTATGTTGCAGGGGGATGCTTTCTTT. Translated, it gives CASSPMLQGDAFF. Supplemented by reference TRBV28 and TRBJ1-1, the full variable domain reads DVKVTQSSRYLVKRTGEKVFLECVQDMDHENMFWYRQDPGLGLRLIYFSYDVKMKEKGDIPEGYSVSREKKERFSLILESASTNQTSMYLCASSPMLQGDAFFGQGTRLTVV.

This rearrangement joins TRBV7-2 to TRBJ2-2; either TRBD1 or TRBD2 may supply D (5 bases each). Germline values: CDR1 SGHTA, CDR2 FQGNSA. The CDR3 loop spans 14 amino acids. The V gene lost 5 bases and the J gene lost 3 bases, with 10 bases spanning the gap. The CDR3 region is CASSHGTYTGELFF. CDR3 nucleotide sequence: TGTGCCAGCAGCCATGGGACGTACACCGGGGAGCTGTTTTTT.

This clonotype has a count of ten or more. The gene calls are TRBV6-1 and TRBJ2-7; D is undetermined. The CDR3 runs to 14 residues. The V end lost 6 bases, the J end lost 3 bases, and 15 bases lay between the germline ends. CDR1 is MNHNS and CDR2 is SASEGT in the germline V gene. For the CDR3, the DNA is TGTGCCAGCAGCCACTGGGCAGAGAGCTACGAGCAGTACTTC. Its protein is CASSHWAESYEQYF.

This clonotype came up a few times. The chain carries TRBV20-1 and TRBJ1-5; the D gene is possibly TRBD1 (6 bases). Germline-derived CDR1 and CDR2 are DFQATT and SNEGSKA (reference sequence). The CDR3 extends over 13 amino acids. The V end was cut by 3 bases, the J end by 4 bases, with 10 bases between. The CDR3 nucleotides are TGCAGTGCTAGGGGGGACACTAATCAGCCCCAGCATTTT. This codes for CSARGDTNQPQHF.

This clonotype was seen at least ten times. The chain links TRBV10-2 to TRBJ2-5, with 10 positions matching TRBD2. The V segment lost 4 bases and the J segment 5 bases; nucleotides outside the gene matches: 7. This CDR3 has 15 amino acids. Looked up from germline, CDR1 is WSHSY and CDR2 is SAAADI. The CDR3 reads CASSVSGGAVETQYF. The CDR3 DNA sequence: TGCGCCAGCAGTGTCAGCGGGGGGGCCGTTGAGACCCAGTACTTC.

There are many counts of this clonotype. This chain connects TRBV6-5 to TRBJ1-2; D is possibly TRBD1 (6 bases). CDR1 is MNHEY, CDR2 SVGAGI, per germline. V was cut by 2 bases and J by 4 bases, with 26 bases left in between. CDR3 length equals 19 residues. Written as DNA, the CDR3 is TGTGCCAGCAGTTACGCTCAATACAGGGTTTCCCCTTCGTTCTATGGCTACACCTTC. Its translation: CASSYAQYRVSPSFYGYTF.

The V call is TRBV19, the J call TRBJ1-1; a weak D match, TRBD1 (5 bases). The V end lost 0 bases, the J end lost 5 bases, and 7 bases lay between the germline ends. The CDR3 consists of 13 residues. The germline gives CDR1 LNHDA, CDR2 SQIVND (reference sequence). The CDR3 region is CASSIEAGTEAFF. The CDR3 DNA is TGTGCCAGTAGTATAGAGGCAGGGACTGAAGCTTTCTTT.

The V call is TRBV24-1, the J call TRBJ2-3; 7 nucleotides match TRBD2. The CDR3 length is 15 residues. J gave up 2 bases and V 6 bases, and 7 bases lay outside the gene matches. Germline CDR1 is KGHDR and CDR2 is SFDVKD. CDR3 in DNA: TGTGCCACCAGTAAGCTAGCGGATAACACAGATACGCAGTATTTT. Translation: CATSKLADNTDTQYF.